The 30 T cell receptor beta chains below all came from one sample that was sequenced in a study of cytomegalovirus exposure and HLA in healthy donors (dated by TCRdb to 2015 to 2018). The library relied on the immunoSEQ multiplex PCR assay. The multiplex PCR relied on a mix of 60 forward primers for TCR Vbeta segments and 13 reverse primers for TCR Jbeta segments. The immuneACCESS repertoire file appears here via TCRdb, limited to in-frame rearrangements. These files lack a portion of the clones; in checked studies, under half of the deficit traces to unresolved V genes, and the cause of the others is not known. This sample lists under 200,000 clones; roughly 80% were detected once. Of the sample, roughly 1.3% is held by the ten largest clones. The sample comprised PBMCs. The receptors come from a woman aged 50 to 60 in good health and CMV-seronegative.

This chain connects TRBV5-1 to TRBJ2-7; 12 bases line up with TRBD2. After removal of 0 bases from V and 2 bases from J, the junction contained 15 bases not matched to a gene. Germline loops: CDR1 SGHRS, CDR2 YFSETQ. The CDR3 sequence is 20 residues long. CDR3 sequence reads: CASSLASGPSGRGLTYEQYF. As DNA, the CDR3 is TGCGCCAGCAGCTTGGCCTCGGGGCCTAGCGGGAGGGGATTGACCTACGAGCAGTACTTC.

The rearrangement uses TRBV5-8 and TRBJ2-1; 10 nucleotides match TRBD2. The CDR3 runs 17 residues. CDR1 and CDR2 (germline): SGHTS, YDEGEE. The V segment lost 4 bases and the J segment 7 bases; nucleotides outside the gene matches: 14. The CDR3 DNA reads as TGTGCCAGCAGCCCGACTCCGGGACTAGCGAGTCGGAATGAGCAGTTCTTC. Residues: CASSPTPGLASRNEQFF.

This clone occurred once. The chain combines TRBV27 with TRBJ1-5, with D maybe TRBD1 (6 bases). Germline loops: CDR1 MNHEY, CDR2 SMNVEV (reference sequence). The CDR3 length is 12 residues. CDR3 residues: CVTWGPTQPQHF. CDR3 bases: TGTGTTACCTGGGGGCCGACTCAGCCCCAGCATTTT.

The chain couples TRBV10-3 to TRBJ1-1; 8 nucleotides align to TRBD1. The CDR3 extends over 13 amino acids. CDR1 is ENHRY and CDR2 is SYGVKD in the germline V gene. J lost 6 bases, V lost 5 bases, and 5 bases had no gene match. For the CDR3, the DNA is TGTGCCATCAGTCAGGACAGGGATGCTGAAGCTTTCTTT. It specifies CAISQDRDAEAFF.

This chain connects TRBV13 to TRBJ2-7; D unresolved. The CDR3 has 14 residues. Between the trimmed V and J ends, which lost 2 bases and 3 bases, there was a span of 11 bases. From germline, CDR1 is PRHDT and CDR2 FYEKMQ (reference sequence). CDR3 region: CASSLQGTIYEQYF. CDR3 bases: TGTGCCAGCAGCTTACAAGGCACTATCTACGAGCAGTACTTC. The whole variable domain, filled in from reference TRBV13 and TRBJ2-7, reads AAGVIQSPRHLIKEKRETATLKCYPIPRHDTVYWYQQGPGQDPQFLISFYEKMQSDKGSIPDRFSAQQFSDYHSELNMSSLELGDSALYFCASSLQGTIYEQYFGPGTRLTVT.

The chain links TRBV5-1 to TRBJ2-5; TRBD1 matches 7 bases. Germline loops: CDR1 SGHRS, CDR2 YFSETQ. The CDR3 loop spans 15 amino acids. The V segment lost 1 base and the J segment 2 bases; nucleotides outside the gene matches: 5. The CDR3 DNA reads TGCGCCAGCAGCTTGTTTGGCAGGGGGCAAGAGACCCAGTACTTC. Its protein is CASSLFGRGQETQYF.

The chain recombines TRBV6-5 with TRBJ2-7; TRBD1 matches at 7 bases. The J segment lost 8 bases and the V segment lost 2 bases, leaving 3 bases of the junction unmatched. CDR1 and CDR2 from the germline V gene are MNHEY and SVGAGI. This CDR3 spans 12 amino acids. The CDR3 DNA sequence: TGTGCCAGCAGTTACCGACAGGGTAAGCAGTACTTC. This codes for CASSYRQGKQYF.

The chain links TRBV6-1 to TRBJ1-2, with 7 positions matching TRBD1. J gave up 2 bases and V 8 bases, and 8 bases lay outside the gene matches. The V gene's germline CDR1 is MNHNS and CDR2 SASEGT. The CDR3 extends over 14 amino acids. This chain's CDR3 is CASETGVSNYGYTF. The CDR3 DNA sequence: TGTGCCAGCGAAACAGGGGTTTCGAACTATGGCTACACCTTC.

The chain couples TRBV6-5 to TRBJ2-7; D not resolved. V was clipped by 10 bases and J by 4 bases, with 23 bases between them. Germline assignment: CDR1 MNHEY and CDR2 SVGAGI. The CDR3 consists of 15 residues. Here the CDR3 reads CATGVVGLGTYEQYF. The DNA for the CDR3 is TGTGCCACCGGCGTTGTGGGCCTTGGTACTTACGAGCAGTACTTC.

The chain is built from TRBV19 and TRBJ1-1; a weak D match, TRBD1 (6 bases). V shed 5 bases and J shed 0 bases, with 19 bases lying between them. This CDR3 comprises 17 residues. Germline V gene sequence: CDR1 LNHDA, CDR2 SQIVND (reference sequence). Written as DNA, the CDR3 is TGTGCCAGTAGTGAGGTCGGGCGGGGGGCCTTGAACACTGAAGCTTTCTTT. Its protein product is CASSEVGRGALNTEAFF. The whole variable domain, filled in from reference TRBV19 and TRBJ1-1, reads DGGITQSPKYLFRKEGQNVTLSCEQNLNHDAMYWYRQDPGQGLRLIYYSQIVNDFQKGDIAEGYSVSREKKESFPLTVTSAQKNPTAFYLCASSEVGRGALNTEAFFGQGTRLTVV.

The table lists this clone with a count of one. The chain recombines TRBV7-9 with TRBJ1-1, with 9 bases fitting TRBD1. The CDR3 has 14 amino acids. Germline V CDR1 and CDR2: SEHNR, FQNEAQ (reference sequence). V dropped 5 bases and J dropped 6; count of bases not matched to a gene: 7. CDR3: CASSQGQGIPEAFF. CDR3 coding DNA: TGTGCCAGCAGCCAGGGACAGGGCATCCCTGAAGCTTTCTTT.

This chain joins TRBV9 and TRBJ2-7, with 8 nucleotides matching TRBD1. This CDR3 is built from 15 residues. The germline gives CDR1 SGDLS, CDR2 YYNGEE. V was clipped by 0 bases and J by 3 bases; unmatched bases: 5. In nucleotides, the CDR3 is TGTGCCAGCAGCGTAGACGGACAGGGTCTCTACGAGCAGTACTTC. Translating gives CASSVDGQGLYEQYF.

The chain links TRBV25-1 to TRBJ1-1; the D gene is possibly TRBD1 (5 bases). Trimming stripped 8 bases from V and 0 bases from J, with 16 bases between. Looked up from germline, CDR1 is MGHDK and CDR2 is SYGVNS. This CDR3 spans 15 amino acids. CDR3 sequence: CASLPGGRMNTEAFF. CDR3 sequence (DNA): TGTGCCAGCCTACCCGGGGGAAGGATGAACACTGAAGCTTTCTTT.

This clone came up once. The V call is TRBV11-2, the J call TRBJ1-4, with 8 nucleotides matching TRBD1. J lost 8 bases, V lost 3 bases, and 5 bases had no gene match. The length of the CDR3 is 14 residues. Germline V lookup: CDR1 SGHAT, CDR2 FQNNGV. The CDR3 is CASSFGQGEEKLFF. The CDR3 DNA reads TGTGCCAGCAGCTTCGGACAGGGAGAAGAAAAACTGTTTTTT.

J is TRBJ1-1 and V is TRBV7-2; 9 nucleotides agree with TRBD1. Germline assignment: CDR1 SGHTA and CDR2 FQGNSA. The length of the CDR3 is 14 residues. V gave up 5 bases and J gave up 10 bases; unmatched junction bases: 11. This chain's CDR3 is CASSPKQGAIGAFF. In DNA, the CDR3 is TGTGCCAGCAGCCCCAAACAGGGGGCTATTGGAGCTTTCTTT. The complete variable domain, with remaining parts taken from reference TRBV7-2 and TRBJ1-1, reads GAGVSQSPSNKVTEKGKDVELRCDPISGHTALYWYRQSLGQGLEFLIYFQGNSAPDKSGLPSDRFSAERTGGSVSTLTIQRTQQEDSAVYLCASSPKQGAIGAFFGQGTRLTVV.

J is TRBJ2-1 and V is TRBV6-1; tentative D call: TRBD1 (5 bases). Germline CDR1 is MNHNS and CDR2 is SASEGT. CDR3 length: 12 amino acids. V lost 6 bases and J lost 5, with 8 bases in between. The CDR3 coding sequence is TGTGCCAGCAGGGGGCCCAACAATGAGCAGTTCTTC. This sequence encodes CASRGPNNEQFF.

The genes are TRBV7-2 and TRBJ2-7; D call uncertain. Germline CDR1 is SGHTA and CDR2 is FQGNSA. V dropped 0 bases and J dropped 4 bases, with 7 bases sitting between them. The CDR3 covers 13 residues. This chain's CDR3 is CASSLARQYEQYF. The DNA for the CDR3 is TGTGCCAGCAGCTTAGCGAGGCAGTACGAGCAGTACTTC.

The chain recombines TRBV7-9 with TRBJ2-2; a weak D match, TRBD1 (6 bases). The CDR3 runs 15 residues. The V and J ends lost 5 bases and 6 bases respectively, with 16 bases between them. CDR1 and CDR2 (germline): SEHNR, FQNEAQ (reference sequence). The CDR3 is CASSPRGISPGELFF. CDR3 DNA: TGTGCCAGCAGCCCAAGGGGGATAAGTCCCGGGGAGCTGTTTTTT.

This clone was observed a few times. This chain connects TRBV2 to TRBJ1-5; TRBD1 might be the D (6 bases). Germline V gene data show CDR1 as SNHLY and CDR2 as FYNNEI. Deletions cut 3 bases from V and 4 bases from J, with 10 bases between. This CDR3 has 14 amino acids. CDR3 DNA: TGTGCCAGCAGTGAGAGGGGGATGAATCAGCCCCAGCATTTT. It is translated as CASSERGMNQPQHF.

This sequence joins TRBV2 and TRBJ2-5, with D maybe TRBD1 (5 bases). CDR1 is SNHLY, CDR2 FYNNEI, per germline. The CDR3 extends over 14 amino acids. V lost 5 bases and J 5 bases, leaving 15 bases between the germline ends. The DNA of the CDR3 is TGTGCCAGCAGTACAGGTGATATTGTGGAGACCCAGTACTTC. Protein sequence: CASSTGDIVETQYF. Full variable domain (remainder filled in from reference TRBV2 and TRBJ2-5): EPEVTQTPSHQVTQMGQEVILRCVPISNHLYFYWYRQILGQKVEFLVSFYNNEISEKSEIFDDQFSVERPDGSNFTLKIRSTKLEDSAMYFCASSTGDIVETQYFGPGTRLLVL.

A few counts support this clone. The V and J genes are TRBV7-8 and TRBJ2-5, with TRBD2 matching 9 bases. J gave up 1 base and V 5 bases, and 14 bases lay outside the gene matches. Germline assignment: CDR1 SGHVS and CDR2 FQNEAQ. This CDR3 comprises 18 residues. CDR3 amino acids: CASSTNYGGLASQETQYF. The DNA for the CDR3 is TGTGCCAGCAGCACGAACTACGGTGGACTAGCGTCCCAAGAGACCCAGTACTTC.

The J gene is TRBJ1-1, the V gene TRBV19, with D unclear. Trimming removed 0 bases from V and 5 bases from J, with 7 bases in between. The CDR3 extends over 13 amino acids. CDR1 and CDR2 (germline): LNHDA, SQIVND (reference sequence). This CDR3 is CASSIDPRTEAFF. In DNA, the CDR3 is TGTGCCAGTAGTATAGATCCGAGAACTGAAGCTTTCTTT.

This clone appeared a few times. This chain joins TRBV14 and TRBJ2-3; D is possibly TRBD1 (5 bases). The CDR3 contains 14 residues. Germline CDR1 and CDR2: SGHDN and FVKESK. V was clipped by 2 bases and J by 1 base, with 7 bases between them. CDR3 in amino acids: CASSQSRGTDTQYF. DNA for the CDR3: TGTGCCAGCAGCCAATCCAGGGGCACAGATACGCAGTATTTT. The full variable domain, in which reference TRBV14 and TRBJ2-3 provide the parts outside the CDR3, is EAGVTQFPSHSVIEKGQTVTLRCDPISGHDNLYWYRRVMGKEIKFLLHFVKESKQDESGMPNNRFLAERTGGTYSTLKVQPAELEDSGVYFCASSQSRGTDTQYFGPGTRLTVL.

The DNA of the CDR3 is TGTGCCAGCTCACCCGACAGACCCATGAACACTGAAGCTTTCTTT. It specifies CASSPDRPMNTEAFF. V usage is TRBV18 and J usage is TRBJ1-1; D possibly corresponds to TRBD1 (5 bases). The CDR3 covers 15 residues. Trimming stripped 3 bases from V and 0 bases from J, with 11 bases between. The germline V gene encodes CDR1 KGHSH and CDR2 LQKENI.

The J gene is TRBJ1-5, the V gene TRBV6-5; 7 bases line up with TRBD1. CDR1 MNHEY and CDR2 SVGAGI come from the germline V gene. The CDR3 has 13 residues. With V trimmed by 6 bases and J by 6 bases, 5 bases remained unmatched. The CDR3 is CASRAQGSQPQHF. The CDR3 region has the DNA TGTGCCAGCAGAGCACAGGGGAGTCAGCCCCAGCATTTT.

This clone turned up a few times. The chain uses TRBV10-3 and TRBJ2-1; TRBD2 aligns across 8 bases. Germline CDR1 ENHRY, CDR2 SYGVKD. CDR3 size: 15 residues. The J segment lost 4 bases and the V segment lost 3 bases, leaving 5 bases of the junction unmatched. CDR3 sequence (DNA): TGTGCCATCAGTGAAAGCGGGGGAGTATACAATGAGCAGTTCTTC. It translates to CAISESGGVYNEQFF.

The chain couples TRBV5-1 to TRBJ2-7, with 8 bases identical to TRBD1. With V trimmed by 2 bases and J by 6 bases, 7 bases remained unmatched. The CDR3 runs to 14 residues. The germline gives CDR1 SGHRS, CDR2 YFSETQ. For the CDR3, the DNA is TGCGCCAGCAGCTTACCGGGACAGGCCGCCGAGCAGTACTTC. Residues: CASSLPGQAAEQYF.

The chain carries TRBV18 and TRBJ2-1, with a tentative D call TRBD2 (5 bases). V was shortened by 6 bases and J by 0 bases, with 9 bases between the two germline ends. Germline-derived CDR1 and CDR2 are KGHSH and LQKENI. This CDR3 comprises 14 residues. The CDR3 protein is CASSGGPSYNEQFF. Here the CDR3 DNA reads TGTGCCAGCTCTGGCGGGCCCTCCTACAATGAGCAGTTCTTC.

CDR3 DNA sequence: TGTGCCAGCAGCTTACGCAGGGGTAGTTCCTACGAGCAGTACTTC. It yields the protein CASSLRRGSSYEQYF. This chain connects TRBV11-1 to TRBJ2-7; D is perhaps TRBD1 (6 bases). CDR1 and CDR2 (germline): SGHAT, FQDESV (reference sequence). There are 15 residues in the CDR3. V was shortened by 2 bases and J by 1 base, with 12 bases between the two germline ends.

This chain joins TRBV4-1 and TRBJ1-3; possible D gene TRBD1, 5 bases. This CDR3 comprises 15 residues. The V gene lost 1 base and the J gene lost 1 base, with 8 bases spanning the gap. CDR1 is MGHRA, CDR2 YSYEKL, per germline. In DNA, the CDR3 is TGCGCCAGCAGCCAAGTGAGACAGTCTGGAAACACCATATATTTT. It is translated as CASSQVRQSGNTIYF.